These T cell receptor beta chains were read from a single sample in a study of T cells in Graves' hyperthyroidism and ophthalmopathy. TCRdb re-called the multiplex PCR reads with MiXCR, one entry per CDR3 protein. This table holds about 300,000 distinct CDR3 sequences, 25% found once. The sample comprised blood. Receptors were obtained from a man aged 40-49 years with Graves' hyperthyroidism that later progressed to Graves' ophthalmopathy. Both conserved end residues are part of each CDR3. The D gene is left open where the match is weak. Size values are once, few and many counts, or a class for expanded clones, and some rows have none.

clone size	V gene	J gene	D gene	CDR3 protein	CDR3 DNA
NA	TRBV12-3/TRBV12-4	TRBJ2-7	TRBD2	CASSLGSSGRGEQYF	TGTGCCAGCAGTTTAGGTTCTAGCGGGAGAGGCGAGCAGTACTTC
NA	TRBV6-2/TRBV6-3	TRBJ2-5	TRBD1	CASSDRDKTQYF	TGTGCCAGCAGCGACAGGGATAAGACCCAGTACTTC
NA	TRBV6-5	TRBJ2-5	NA	CASSYGGAAETQYF	TGTGCCAGCAGTTACGGGGGCGCCGCTGAGACCCAGTACTTC
NA	TRBV29-1	TRBJ2-5	TRBD1	CSVDRTGTETQYF	TGCAGCGTAGACCGGACAGGGACAGAGACCCAGTACTTC
many	TRBV12-3/TRBV12-4	TRBJ2-7	NA	CASSFNPSYEQYF	TGTGCCAGCAGTTTTAATCCGTCCTACGAGCAGTACTTC
many	TRBV19	TRBJ2-6	NA	CASSAMEGLNSGANVLTF	TGTGCCAGTAGTGCGATGGAGGGGCTAAACTCTGGGGCCAACGTCCTGACTTTC
many	TRBV5-1	TRBJ2-1	TRBD2	CASKGGRPYNEQFF	TGCGCCAGCAAAGGCGGGAGGCCCTACAATGAGCAGTTCTTC
many	TRBV30	TRBJ1-5	NA	CAWSVAPRPFGGKPQHF	TGTGCCTGGAGTGTAGCCCCTCGACCCTTCGGGGGTAAGCCCCAGCATTTT
many	TRBV9	TRBJ2-1	NA	CASNQGSYNEQFF	TGTGCCAGCAATCAGGGCTCCTACAATGAGCAGTTCTTC
few	TRBV30	TRBJ1-1	NA	CAWRDLVNTEAFF	TGTGCCTGGAGGGATCTGGTGAACACTGAAGCTTTCTTT
many	TRBV12-3/TRBV12-4	TRBJ1-1	NA	CASNRELMNTEAFF	TGTGCCAGCAATCGGGAGCTGATGAACACTGAAGCTTTCTTT
few	TRBV27	TRBJ2-5	NA	CATRRGNQETQYF	TGTGCCACACGGCGAGGAAACCAAGAGACCCAGTACTTC
many	TRBV12-3/TRBV12-4	TRBJ2-7	TRBD2	CASNYGRYSYEQYF	TGTGCCAGCAACTACGGGAGGTACTCCTACGAGCAGTACTTC
many	TRBV30	TRBJ2-2	TRBD2	CAWSVAGVNGELFF	TGTGCCTGGAGTGTAGCGGGAGTTAACGGGGAGCTGTTTTTT
many	TRBV28	TRBJ2-7	NA	CASSFNQGTYEQYF	TGTGCCAGCAGTTTTAACCAGGGAACTTACGAGCAGTACTTC
many	TRBV2	TRBJ2-2	NA	CASKGGMGTGELFF	TGTGCCAGCAAGGGGGGTATGGGGACCGGGGAGCTGTTTTTT
NA	TRBV30	TRBJ2-7	NA	CAWSPAFYEQYF	TGTGCCTGGAGCCCCGCCTTCTACGAGCAGTACTTC
NA	TRBV7-9	TRBJ1-2	NA	CASSLQSGVFYGYTF	TGTGCCAGCAGCTTACAATCAGGGGTATTTTATGGCTACACCTTC
NA	TRBV6-2/TRBV6-3	TRBJ1-1	NA	CASRDPGSEAFF	TGTGCCAGCAGAGACCCGGGGTCTGAAGCTTTCTTT
many	TRBV5-8	TRBJ2-7	TRBD2	CASSRLGAGGPYEQYF	TGTGCCAGCAGCCGCCTGGGAGCGGGAGGCCCCTACGAGCAGTACTTC
many	TRBV30	TRBJ1-1	NA	CAWTGEGTEAFF	TGTGCCTGGACTGGGGAGGGCACTGAAGCTTTCTTT
many	TRBV6-5	TRBJ1-5	NA	CASSYQADLYSNQPQHF	TGTGCCAGCAGTTATCAGGCCGACCTTTATAGCAATCAGCCCCAGCATTTT
NA	TRBV12-3/TRBV12-4	TRBJ2-7	TRBD2	CASSPLGTSGRLHEQYF	TGTGCCAGCAGCCCCTTAGGGACTAGCGGGAGATTGCACGAGCAGTACTTC
many	TRBV3-1	TRBJ1-2	NA	CASSTRDFGYTF	TGTGCCAGCAGCACGCGGGACTTTGGCTACACCTTC